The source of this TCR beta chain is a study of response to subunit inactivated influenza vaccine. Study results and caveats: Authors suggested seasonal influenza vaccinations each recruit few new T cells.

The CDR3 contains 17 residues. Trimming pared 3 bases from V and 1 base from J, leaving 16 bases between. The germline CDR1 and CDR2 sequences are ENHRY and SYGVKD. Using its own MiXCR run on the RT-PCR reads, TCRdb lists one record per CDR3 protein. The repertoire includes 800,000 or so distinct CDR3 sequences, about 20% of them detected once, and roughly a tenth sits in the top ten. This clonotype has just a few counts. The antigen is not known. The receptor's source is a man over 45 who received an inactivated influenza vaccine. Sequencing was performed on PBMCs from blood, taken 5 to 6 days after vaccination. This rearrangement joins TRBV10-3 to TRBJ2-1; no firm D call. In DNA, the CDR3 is TGTGCCATCAGTGACAACGTTCGGCGCCCGTCCTACAATGAGCAGTTCTTC. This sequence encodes CAISDNVRRPSYNEQFF.